These T cell receptor beta chains were read from a single sample in a study of T cells after yellow fever vaccination. TCRdb fed the 5' RACE reads into MiXCR, producing one record per CDR3 protein. The sample holds some 600,000 distinct CDR3 sequences, 10% to 15% seen once. This material consisted of PBMCs, taken on the day of the yellow fever booster vaccination. The receptors were gathered from a man younger than 40 who received the YFV17D yellow fever vaccine. Each CDR3 is given with its conserved first and last residue. D genes are given only for firm matches. The listing skips clone size in some rows; elsewhere it reads once, few, many or a size class.

>-|TRBV7-2|-|TRBJ1-1
CASSPSHTEAFF
TGTGCCAGCAGCCCTTCCCACACTGAAGCTTTCTTT
>-|TRBV5-1|TRBD1|TRBJ1-6
CASSLGGTDNSPLHF
TGCGCCAGCAGCTTGGGTGGGACAGATAATTCACCCCTCCACTTT
>few|TRBV9|-|TRBJ1-4
CASSAWGGLDEKLFF
TGTGCCAGCAGCGCTTGGGGAGGGTTGGACGAAAAACTGTTTTTT
>-|TRBV20-1|-|TRBJ2-2
CCARQLQLGSTGELFF
TGCTGTGCTAGGCAGTTGCAGCTCGGTTCCACCGGGGAGCTGTTTTTT
>few|TRBV6-2/TRBV6-3|-|TRBJ2-7
CASSLPGPSGEQYF
TGTGCCAGCAGCCTTCCCGGGCCGTCCGGGGAGCAGTACTTC
>few|TRBV7-9|-|TRBJ2-3
CASRQLARTLTDTQYF
TGTGCCAGCAGACAATTAGCGCGAACACTCACAGATACGCAGTATTTT
>-|TRBV12-3/TRBV12-4|-|TRBJ2-7
CASSPTTPGPYEQYF
TGTGCCAGCAGTCCTACAACCCCGGGCCCCTACGAGCAGTACTTC
>-|TRBV25-1|-|TRBJ2-5
CASSSSTSETQYF
TGTGCCAGCAGTAGTTCTACCTCAGAGACCCAGTACTTC
>many|TRBV11-2|TRBD1|TRBJ2-7
CASKRIQGAYEQYF
TGTGCCAGCAAGAGGATACAGGGGGCCTACGAGCAGTACTTC
>-|TRBV20-1|TRBD2|TRBJ2-1
CSATSGRAPNEQFF
TGCAGTGCTACTAGCGGGAGGGCCCCCAATGAGCAGTTCTTC
>few|TRBV7-9|TRBD1|TRBJ1-1
CASSYQTGQTHVF
TGTGCCAGCAGCTACCAGACGGGACAGACCCACGTCTTT
>few|TRBV29-1|-|TRBJ2-2
CSVSLRTGELFF
TGCAGCGTGAGCCTTCGCACCGGGGAGCTGTTTTTT
>few|TRBV3-1|-|TRBJ2-5
CASSQGGGAGTQYF
TGTGCCAGCAGCCAAGGCGGCGGGGCGGGGACCCAGTACTTC
>few|TRBV13|-|TRBJ2-3
CASSLVSSDTQYF
TGTGCCAGCAGCTTAGTGTCCTCAGATACGCAGTATTTT
>few|TRBV7-9|-|TRBJ2-7
CASSLVAQDEQYF
TGTGCCAGCAGCTTAGTCGCTCAGGACGAGCAGTACTTC
>few|TRBV7-2|TRBD1|TRBJ2-7
CASSPRTGASSYEQYF
TGTGCCAGCAGCCCCCGGACAGGGGCCAGCTCCTACGAGCAGTACTTC
>few|TRBV4-2|-|TRBJ2-7
CASSRRGASHYEQYF
TGTGCCAGCAGCAGGAGGGGGGCGAGTCACTACGAGCAGTACTTC
>-|TRBV7-8|TRBD2|TRBJ2-2
CASSLWGLAGVGGTGELFF
TGTGCCAGCAGCTTATGGGGACTAGCGGGAGTGGGCGGCACCGGGGAGCTGTTTTTT
>-|TRBV6-2/TRBV6-3|-|TRBJ2-5
CAGQSASTQETQYF
TGTGCCGGACAGAGCGCCAGCACACAAGAGACCCAGTACTTC
>-|TRBV4-1|-|TRBJ2-1
CASGDFDHNEQFF
TGCGCCAGCGGAGACTTCGACCACAATGAGCAGTTCTTC
>many|TRBV12-3/TRBV12-4|-|TRBJ1-2
CASSPGSRDYGYTF
TGTGCCAGCAGCCCAGGTAGTCGGGACTATGGCTACACCTTC
>many|TRBV7-9|-|TRBJ1-1
CASIQGSSEAFF
TGTGCCAGCATTCAGGGGAGTTCAGAAGCTTTCTTT
>few|TRBV4-3|-|TRBJ1-2
CASSRREGHRGYTF
TGCGCCAGCAGCCGCCGGGAGGGGCATCGTGGCTACACCTTC
>few|TRBV7-2|TRBD2|TRBJ2-3
CASRLLAGVGANTQYF
TGTGCCAGCAGATTACTAGCGGGAGTGGGGGCGAATACGCAGTATTTT
>few|TRBV11-2|TRBD2|TRBJ2-7
CATHQAGAGYEQYF
TGTGCCACTCACCAAGCGGGAGCCGGCTACGAGCAGTACTTC